This T cell receptor beta chain was profiled in a study of PD-1 blockade in classical Hodgkin lymphoma. Findings and caveats of the study: Prior to therapy, complete responders displayed diversity much like that of newly diagnosed patients. At baseline, newly diagnosed patients reportedly showed less TCR diversity than healthy donors.

In every patient, relapse followed autologous stem cell transplantation, while exposure to brentuximab vedotin differed. With regard to this clone: Its antigen is not identified.

The ends were cut back, 4 bases at V and 0 bases at J, with 13 bases in the middle. Germline V gene sequence: CDR1 GTSNPN, CDR2 SVGIG (reference sequence). The CDR3 sequence is 16 residues long. The protocol was immunoSEQ multiplex PCR, while the TCRdb copy is restricted to in-frame clones and leaves out a portion. The sample holds about 97,000 clones, over 70% seen once. The chain is built from TRBV30 and TRBJ2-6; the D is unclear. This sequence was found in a human donor with classical Hodgkin lymphoma. The sample in question was peripheral blood mononuclear cells (PBMCs), obtained at baseline. The CDR3 DNA sequence: TGTGCCTGGAAACCCCCCGCCTTCTCTGGGGCCAACGTCCTGACTTTC. Translation gives CAWKPPAFSGANVLTF.